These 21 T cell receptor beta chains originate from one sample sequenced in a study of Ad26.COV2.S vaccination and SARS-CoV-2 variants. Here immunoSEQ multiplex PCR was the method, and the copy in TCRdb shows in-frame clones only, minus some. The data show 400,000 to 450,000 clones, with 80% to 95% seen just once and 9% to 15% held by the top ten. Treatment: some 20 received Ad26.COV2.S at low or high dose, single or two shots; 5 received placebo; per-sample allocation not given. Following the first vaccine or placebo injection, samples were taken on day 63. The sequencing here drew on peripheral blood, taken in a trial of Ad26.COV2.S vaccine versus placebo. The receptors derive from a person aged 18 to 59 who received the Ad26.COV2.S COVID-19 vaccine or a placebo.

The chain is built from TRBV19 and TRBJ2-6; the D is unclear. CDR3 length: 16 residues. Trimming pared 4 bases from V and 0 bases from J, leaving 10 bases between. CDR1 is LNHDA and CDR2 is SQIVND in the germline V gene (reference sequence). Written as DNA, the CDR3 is TGTGCCAGTAGTACTACAGTGACCTCTGGGGCCAACGTCCTGACTTTC. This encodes CASSTTVTSGANVLTF.

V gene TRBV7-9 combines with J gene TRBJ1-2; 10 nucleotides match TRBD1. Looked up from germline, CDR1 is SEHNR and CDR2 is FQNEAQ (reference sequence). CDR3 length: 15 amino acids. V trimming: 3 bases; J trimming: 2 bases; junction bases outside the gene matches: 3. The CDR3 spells CASSFGTGVNYGYTF. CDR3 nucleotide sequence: TGTGCCAGCAGCTTCGGGACAGGGGTAAACTATGGCTACACCTTC.

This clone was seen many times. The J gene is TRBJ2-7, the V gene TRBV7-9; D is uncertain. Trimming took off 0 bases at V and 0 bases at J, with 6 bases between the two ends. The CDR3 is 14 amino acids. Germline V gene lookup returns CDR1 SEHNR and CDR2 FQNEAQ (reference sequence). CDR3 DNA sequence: TGTGCCAGCAGCTTAGCTCAGGCCTCCTACGAGCAGTACTTC. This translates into CASSLAQASYEQYF.

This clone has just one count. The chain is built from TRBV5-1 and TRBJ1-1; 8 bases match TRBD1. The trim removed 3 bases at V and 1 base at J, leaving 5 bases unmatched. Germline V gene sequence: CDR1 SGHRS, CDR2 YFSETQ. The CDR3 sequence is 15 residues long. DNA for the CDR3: TGCGCCAGCAGCTGGGGGGACAGGAAGAACACTGAAGCTTTCTTT. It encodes CASSWGDRKNTEAFF.

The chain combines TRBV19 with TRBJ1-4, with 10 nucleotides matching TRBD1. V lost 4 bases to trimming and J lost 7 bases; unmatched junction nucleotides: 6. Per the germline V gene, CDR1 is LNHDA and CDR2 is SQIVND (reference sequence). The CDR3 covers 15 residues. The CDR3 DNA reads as TGTGCCAGTAGTAACGACAGGGGGCGAAGTGAAAAACTGTTTTTT. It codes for CASSNDRGRSEKLFF.

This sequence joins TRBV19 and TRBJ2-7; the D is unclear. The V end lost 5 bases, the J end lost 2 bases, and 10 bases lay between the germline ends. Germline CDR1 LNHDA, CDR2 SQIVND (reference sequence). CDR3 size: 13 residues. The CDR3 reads CASSPRVAYEQYF. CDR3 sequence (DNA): TGTGCCAGTAGTCCACGGGTCGCCTACGAGCAGTACTTC.

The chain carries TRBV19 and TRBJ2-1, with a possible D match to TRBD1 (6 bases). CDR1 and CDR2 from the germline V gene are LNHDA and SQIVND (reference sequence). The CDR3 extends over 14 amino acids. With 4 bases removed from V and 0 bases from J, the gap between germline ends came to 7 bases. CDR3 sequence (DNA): TGTGCCAGTAGTAAACAGGGCTCCTACAATGAGCAGTTCTTC. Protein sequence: CASSKQGSYNEQFF.

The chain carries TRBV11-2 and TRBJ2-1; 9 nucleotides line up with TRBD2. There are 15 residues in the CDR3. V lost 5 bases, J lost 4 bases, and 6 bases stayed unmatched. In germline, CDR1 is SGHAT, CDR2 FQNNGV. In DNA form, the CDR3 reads TGTGCCAGCAGCCCCGGGACTAGCTTTTACAATGAGCAGTTCTTC. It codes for CASSPGTSFYNEQFF.

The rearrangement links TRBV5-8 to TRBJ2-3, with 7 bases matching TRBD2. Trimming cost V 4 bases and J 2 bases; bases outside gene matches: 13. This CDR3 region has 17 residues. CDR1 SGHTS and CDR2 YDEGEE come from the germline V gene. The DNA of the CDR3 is TGTGCCAGCAGCGCCCCGACCGCGGGAGTTGTCACAGATACGCAGTATTTT. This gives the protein CASSAPTAGVVTDTQYF.

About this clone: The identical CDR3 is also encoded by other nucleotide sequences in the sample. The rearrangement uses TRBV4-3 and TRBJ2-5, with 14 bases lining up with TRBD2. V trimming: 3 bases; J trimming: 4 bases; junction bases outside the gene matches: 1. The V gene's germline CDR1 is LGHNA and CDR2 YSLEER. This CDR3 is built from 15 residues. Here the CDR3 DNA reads TGCGCCAGCAGCCAGGGACTAGCGGGAGTAGAGACCCAGTACTTC. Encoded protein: CASSQGLAGVETQYF.

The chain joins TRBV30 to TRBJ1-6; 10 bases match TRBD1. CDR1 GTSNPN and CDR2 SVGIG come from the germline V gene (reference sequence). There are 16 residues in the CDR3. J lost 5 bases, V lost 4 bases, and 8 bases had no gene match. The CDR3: CAWTWRGTGDNSPLHF. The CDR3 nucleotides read TGTGCCTGGACCTGGAGGGGGACAGGGGATAATTCACCCCTCCACTTT.

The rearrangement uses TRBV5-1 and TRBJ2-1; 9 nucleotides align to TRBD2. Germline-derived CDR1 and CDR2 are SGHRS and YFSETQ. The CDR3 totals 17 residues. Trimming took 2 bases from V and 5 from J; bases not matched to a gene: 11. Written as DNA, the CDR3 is TGCGCCAGCAGCTTCGAAGCCCTTAGCGGGAGCGACAATGAGCAGTTCTTC. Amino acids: CASSFEALSGSDNEQFF.

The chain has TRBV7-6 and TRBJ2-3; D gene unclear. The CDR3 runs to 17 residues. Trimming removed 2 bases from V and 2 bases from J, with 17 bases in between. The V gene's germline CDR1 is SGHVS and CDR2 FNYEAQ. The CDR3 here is CASSLYGDKTFTDTQYF. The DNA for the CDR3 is TGTGCCAGCAGCTTATACGGAGACAAAACATTCACAGATACGCAGTATTTT. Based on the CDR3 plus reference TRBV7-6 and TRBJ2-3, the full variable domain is GAGVSQSPRYKVTKRGQDVALRCDPISGHVSLYWYRQALGQGPEFLTYFNYEAQQDKSGLPNDRFSAERPEGSISTLTIQRTEQRDSAMYRCASSLYGDKTFTDTQYFGPGTRLTVL.

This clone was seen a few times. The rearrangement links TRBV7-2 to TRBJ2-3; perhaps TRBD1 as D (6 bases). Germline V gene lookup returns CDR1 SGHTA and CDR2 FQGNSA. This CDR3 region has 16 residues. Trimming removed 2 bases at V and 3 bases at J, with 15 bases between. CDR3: CASSLNPGVGTDTQYF. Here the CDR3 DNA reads TGTGCCAGCAGCTTAAACCCAGGGGTGGGGACAGATACGCAGTATTTT.

The CDR3 loop reads CASSRDAGTLRHEQYF. CDR3 nucleotides: TGTGCCAGTAGTAGGGACGCCGGGACTCTAAGGCACGAGCAGTACTTC. The chain is built from TRBV19 and TRBJ2-7, with D tentatively TRBD2 (6 bases). Germline V lookup: CDR1 LNHDA, CDR2 SQIVND (reference sequence). V was pared by 4 bases and J by 5 bases, with 21 bases between. The CDR3 runs to 16 residues.

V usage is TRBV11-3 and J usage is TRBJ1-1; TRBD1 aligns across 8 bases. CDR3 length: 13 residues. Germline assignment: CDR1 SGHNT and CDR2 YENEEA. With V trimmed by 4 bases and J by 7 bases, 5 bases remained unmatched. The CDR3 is CASSSRQGNEAFF. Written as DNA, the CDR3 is TGTGCCAGCAGCTCAAGACAGGGGAATGAAGCTTTCTTT. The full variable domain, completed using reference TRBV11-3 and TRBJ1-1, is EAGVVQSPRYKIIEKKQPVAFWCNPISGHNTLYWYLQNLGQGPELLIRYENEEAVDDSQLPKDRFSAERLKGVDSTLKIQPAELGDSAVYLCASSSRQGNEAFFGQGTRLTVV.

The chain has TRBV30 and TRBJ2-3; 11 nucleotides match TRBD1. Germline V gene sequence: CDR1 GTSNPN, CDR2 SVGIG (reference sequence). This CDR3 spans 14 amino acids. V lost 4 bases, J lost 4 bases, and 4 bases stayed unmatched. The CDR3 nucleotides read TGTGCCTGGACCGGGACAGGGGGTTCAGATACGCAGTATTTT. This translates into CAWTGTGGSDTQYF.

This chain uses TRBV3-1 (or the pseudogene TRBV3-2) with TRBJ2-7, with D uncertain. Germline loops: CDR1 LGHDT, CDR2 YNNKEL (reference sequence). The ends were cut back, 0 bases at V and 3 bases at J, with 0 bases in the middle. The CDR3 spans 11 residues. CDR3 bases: TGTGCCAGCAGCCAAGACTACGAGCAGTACTTC. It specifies CASSQDYEQYF.

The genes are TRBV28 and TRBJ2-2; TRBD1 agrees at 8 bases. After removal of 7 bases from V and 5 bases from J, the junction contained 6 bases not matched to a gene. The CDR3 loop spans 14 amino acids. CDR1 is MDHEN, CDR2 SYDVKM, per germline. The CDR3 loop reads CASTGQGRTGELFF. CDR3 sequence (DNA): TGTGCCAGCACAGGACAGGGAAGAACCGGGGAGCTGTTTTTT. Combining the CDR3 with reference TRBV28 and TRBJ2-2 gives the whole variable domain DVKVTQSSRYLVKRTGEKVFLECVQDMDHENMFWYRQDPGLGLRLIYFSYDVKMKEKGDIPEGYSVSREKKERFSLILESASTNQTSMYLCASTGQGRTGELFFGEGSRLTVL.

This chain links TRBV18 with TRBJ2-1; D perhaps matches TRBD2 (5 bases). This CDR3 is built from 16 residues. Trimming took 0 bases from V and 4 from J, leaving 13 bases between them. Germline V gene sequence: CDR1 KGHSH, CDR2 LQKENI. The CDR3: CASSPPERPTYNEQFF. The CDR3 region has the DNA TGTGCCAGCTCACCACCGGAGCGGCCTACATACAATGAGCAGTTCTTC.

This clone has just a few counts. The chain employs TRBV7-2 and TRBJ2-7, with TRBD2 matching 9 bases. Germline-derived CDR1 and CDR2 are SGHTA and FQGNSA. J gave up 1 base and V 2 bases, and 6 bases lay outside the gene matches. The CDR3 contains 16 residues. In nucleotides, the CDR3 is TGTGCCAGCAGCTTATTGGGGCTAGCGGGATCCTACGAGCAGTACTTC. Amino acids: CASSLLGLAGSYEQYF. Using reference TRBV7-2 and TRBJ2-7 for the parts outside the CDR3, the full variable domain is GAGVSQSPSNKVTEKGKDVELRCDPISGHTALYWYRQSLGQGLEFLIYFQGNSAPDKSGLPSDRFSAERTGGSVSTLTIQRTQQEDSAVYLCASSLLGLAGSYEQYFGPGTRLTVT.